The T cell receptor (beta chain) under discussion was sequenced for a study of CD8+CD57+ T cells in acquired aplastic anemia. This clonotype was detected many times. Its specificity is unknown. Genomic DNA served as template for TCR beta VDJ and CDR3 profiling. One entry per CDR3 protein, called by TCRdb with MiXCR from the reads. The repertoire has 160,000 or so distinct CDR3 sequences, around 48% of them found once; the top ten carry 0.85% to 1.2%. Germline lookup yields CDR1 MNHEY and CDR2 SVGAGI. The CDR3 contains 15 residues. Between the trimmed V and J ends, which lost 0 bases and 1 base, there was a span of 9 bases. It was patients with CD8+CD57+ cell expansion by flow cytometry who were chosen for sequencing. General study findings and limits: The number of CD8+ CDR3 sequences shared by patients and controls was approximately 31.

Input material: sorted CD4+, CD8+, or CD8+CD57+ T cells (not recorded which) from PBMCs. This TCR came from a human donor with aplastic anemia. This chain uses TRBV6-5 with TRBJ1-1, with no clear D. The DNA of the CDR3 is TGTGCCAGCAGTTACTCGAACAATAAGAACACTGAAGCTTTCTTT. Its translation is CASSYSNNKNTEAFF.